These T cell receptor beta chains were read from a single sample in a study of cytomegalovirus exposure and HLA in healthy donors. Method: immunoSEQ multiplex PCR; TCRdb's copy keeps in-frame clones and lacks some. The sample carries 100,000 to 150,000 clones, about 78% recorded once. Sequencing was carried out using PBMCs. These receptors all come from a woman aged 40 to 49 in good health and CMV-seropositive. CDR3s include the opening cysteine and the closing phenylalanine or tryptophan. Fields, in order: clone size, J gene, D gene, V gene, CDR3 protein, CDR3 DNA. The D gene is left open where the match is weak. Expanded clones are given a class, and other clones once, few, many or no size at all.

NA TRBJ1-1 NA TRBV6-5 CASIRTGATEAFF TGTGCCAGCATAAGGACGGGAGCCACTGAAGCTTTCTTT
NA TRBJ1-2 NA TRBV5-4 CASSLAGFIATNYGYTF TGTGCCAGCAGCTTGGCAGGGTTCATTGCTACTAACTATGGCTACACCTTC
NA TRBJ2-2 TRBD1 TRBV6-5 CASSRRQGATGELFF TGTGCCAGCAGCCGCCGACAGGGGGCCACCGGGGAGCTGTTTTTT
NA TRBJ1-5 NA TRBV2 CAVGGEQPQHF TGTGCCGTTGGAGGGGAACAGCCCCAGCATTTT
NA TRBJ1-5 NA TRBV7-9 CASSSDRYNQPQHF TGTGCCAGCAGCTCAGACAGATACAATCAGCCCCAGCATTTT
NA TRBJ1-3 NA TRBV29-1 CSVVSASGNTIYF TGCAGCGTTGTGAGCGCCTCTGGAAACACCATATATTTT
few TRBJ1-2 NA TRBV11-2 CASSFGTNYGYTF TGTGCCAGCAGCTTTGGCACTAACTATGGCTACACCTTC
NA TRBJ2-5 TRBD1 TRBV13 CASSRGQILETQYF TGTGCCAGCAGCCGGGGACAGATATTAGAGACCCAGTACTTC
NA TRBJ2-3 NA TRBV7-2 CASSSRDTQYF TGTGCCAGCAGCTCCAGGGATACGCAGTATTTT
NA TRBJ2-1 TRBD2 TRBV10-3 CAIRRGGSYNEQFF TGTGCCATACGGCGGGGGGGCTCCTACAATGAGCAGTTCTTC
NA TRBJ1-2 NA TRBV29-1 CSVEWGDKDGYTF TGCAGCGTTGAGTGGGGGGATAAGGATGGCTACACCTTC
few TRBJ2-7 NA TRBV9 CASSAPGTRNEQYF TGTGCCAGCAGCGCCCCAGGGACAAGGAACGAGCAGTACTTC
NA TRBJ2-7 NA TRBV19 CASSMGSTYEQYF TGTGCCAGTAGTATGGGCAGCACCTACGAGCAGTACTTC
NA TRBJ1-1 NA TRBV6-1 CASSEGTLNTEAFF TGTGCCAGCAGTGAAGGGACACTGAACACTGAAGCTTTCTTT
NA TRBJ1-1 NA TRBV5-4 CASSPGGGQTGTEAFF TGTGCCAGCAGCCCGGGCGGGGGGCAGACGGGGACTGAAGCTTTCTTT
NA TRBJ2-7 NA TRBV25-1 CASSQGEPGKQYF TGTGCCAGCAGCCAGGGTGAGCCTGGCAAGCAGTACTTC
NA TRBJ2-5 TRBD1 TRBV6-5 CASSLTGTGVFETQYF TGTGCCAGCAGTTTGACCGGGACAGGGGTGTTTGAGACCCAGTACTTC
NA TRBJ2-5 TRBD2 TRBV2 CASSIAGVGETQYF TGTGCCAGCAGCATAGCGGGGGTCGGAGAGACCCAGTACTTC
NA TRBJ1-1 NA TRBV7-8 CASSLVSVLWGRAEAFF TGTGCCAGCAGCTTAGTAAGCGTCTTGTGGGGCCGAGCTGAAGCTTTCTTT
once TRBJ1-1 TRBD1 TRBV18 CASSLETGETEAFF TGTGCCAGCTCACTGGAAACAGGGGAGACTGAAGCTTTCTTT
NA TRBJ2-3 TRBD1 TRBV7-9 CASSLNRGGLGDTQYF TGTGCCAGCAGCTTGAACAGGGGCGGCTTGGGAGATACGCAGTATTTT
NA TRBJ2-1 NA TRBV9 CASSVSADHEQFF TGTGCCAGCAGCGTGTCAGCGGATCATGAGCAGTTCTTC
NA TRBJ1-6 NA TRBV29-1 CSVGWGSNSPLHF TGCAGCGTTGGTTGGGGCTCCAATTCACCCCTCCACTTT
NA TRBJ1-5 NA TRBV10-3 CATSNQGSGSNQPQHF TGTGCCACCAGTAATCAGGGGTCGGGTAGCAATCAGCCCCAGCATTTT
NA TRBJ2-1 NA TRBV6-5 CASRHDGTNNEQFF TGTGCCAGCAGACACGACGGGACAAACAATGAGCAGTTCTTC
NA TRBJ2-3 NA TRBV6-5 CASSYDSGGTDTQYF TGTGCCAGCAGTTACGATTCGGGAGGCACAGATACGCAGTATTTT
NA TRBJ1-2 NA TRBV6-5 CASTRVGVGYTF TGTGCCAGCACCCGAGTCGGGGTTGGCTACACCTTC
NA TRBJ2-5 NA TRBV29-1 CSVTGTSQETQYF TGCAGCGTAACCGGGACTTCACAAGAGACCCAGTACTTC
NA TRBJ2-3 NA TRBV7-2 CASSSKRFTDTQYF TGTGCCAGCAGCTCAAAGCGGTTCACAGATACGCAGTATTTT